This TCR beta chain is drawn from a study of memory B cells and T cells in multiple sclerosis. Study conclusions and caveats: Clone-set sizes differed between compartments, so shared clonotype counts needed normalization.

Clones were read by immunoSEQ multiplex PCR, and TCRdb kept only the in-frame ones, dropping some. The sample gives approximately 32,000 clones, about 84% of which show up once; 2.7% is in the top ten. CFSE-dim autoproliferating and CFSE-high non-proliferating T cells from unstimulated culture were sequenced separately. Roughly 5x10^7 CFSE-labeled PBMCs were cultured around seven days unstimulated, then replicate wells were pooled. PBMCs were labeled with 0.45 to 0.6 uM CFSE and cultured without exogenous stimuli. In the case of this clone: What it recognizes is unknown.

Germline values: CDR1 MNHEY, CDR2 SVGAGI. The CDR3 consists of 14 residues. Trimming left V 4 bases short and J 7 bases short, with 13 bases between. The specimen sequenced was PBMCs from blood kept in culture. The rearrangement joins TRBV6-5 to TRBJ1-4, with D possibly TRBD1 on 6 matching bases. The TCR was taken from a human donor with multiple sclerosis. The CDR3 DNA follows: TGTGCCAGCAGTTCACAGGGTGAGGGTGAAAAACTGTTTTTT. Its translation is CASSSQGEGEKLFF.